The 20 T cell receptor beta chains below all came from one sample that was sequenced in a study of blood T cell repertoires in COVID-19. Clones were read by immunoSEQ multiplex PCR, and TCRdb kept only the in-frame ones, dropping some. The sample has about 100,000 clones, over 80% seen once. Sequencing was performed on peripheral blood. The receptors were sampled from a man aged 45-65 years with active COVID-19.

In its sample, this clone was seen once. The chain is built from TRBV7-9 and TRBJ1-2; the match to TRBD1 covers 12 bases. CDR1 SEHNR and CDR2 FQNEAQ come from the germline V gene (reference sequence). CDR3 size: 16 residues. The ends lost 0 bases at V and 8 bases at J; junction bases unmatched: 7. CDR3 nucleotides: TGTGCCAGCAGCTTAGCGTCGGGACAGGGGGCCTCCGGCTACACCTTC. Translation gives CASSLASGQGASGYTF.

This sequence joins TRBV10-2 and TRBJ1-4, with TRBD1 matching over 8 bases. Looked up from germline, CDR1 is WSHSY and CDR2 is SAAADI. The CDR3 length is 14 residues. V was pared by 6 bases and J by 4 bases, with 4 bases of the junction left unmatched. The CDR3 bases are TGCGCCAGCAGCGACAGGGGCGGTAATGAAAAACTGTTTTTT. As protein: CASSDRGGNEKLFF.

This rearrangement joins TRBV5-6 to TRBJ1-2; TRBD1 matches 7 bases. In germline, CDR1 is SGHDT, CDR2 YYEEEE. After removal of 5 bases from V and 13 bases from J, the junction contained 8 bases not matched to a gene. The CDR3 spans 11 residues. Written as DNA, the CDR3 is TGTGCCAGCAGGCTCCGACAGGGACTCACCTTC. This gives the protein CASRLRQGLTF.

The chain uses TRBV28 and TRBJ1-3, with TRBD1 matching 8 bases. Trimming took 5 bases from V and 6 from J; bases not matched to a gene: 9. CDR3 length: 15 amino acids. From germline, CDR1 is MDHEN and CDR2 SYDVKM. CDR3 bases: TGTGCCAGCAGTGACGACAGGGGCGGTGAAAACACCATATATTTT. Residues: CASSDDRGGENTIYF.

The CDR3 nucleotides read TGTGCCAGTGTCCTGGCGGGAGGGCCCGACAATGAGCAGTTCTTC. This translates into CASVLAGGPDNEQFF. The gene calls are TRBV11-2 and TRBJ2-1; TRBD2 matches at 9 bases. The CDR3 spans 15 residues. Per the germline V gene, CDR1 is SGHAT and CDR2 is FQNNGV. Losses at the gene ends were 9 bases for V and 5 bases for J; bases not matched to a gene: 11.

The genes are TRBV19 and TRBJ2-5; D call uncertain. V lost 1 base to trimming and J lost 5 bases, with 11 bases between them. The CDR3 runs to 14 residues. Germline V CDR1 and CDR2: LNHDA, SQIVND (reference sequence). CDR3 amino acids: CASSIVASTETQYF. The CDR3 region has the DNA TGTGCCAGTAGTATAGTCGCCTCTACGGAGACCCAGTACTTC.

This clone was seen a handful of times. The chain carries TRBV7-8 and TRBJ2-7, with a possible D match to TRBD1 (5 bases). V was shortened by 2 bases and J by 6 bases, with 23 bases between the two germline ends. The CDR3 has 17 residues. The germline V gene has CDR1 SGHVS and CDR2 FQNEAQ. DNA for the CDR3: TGTGCCAGCAGCTTAAATAGGGGAAGGAAACCTACAGGCGAGCAGTACTTC. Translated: CASSLNRGRKPTGEQYF.

The CDR3 loop reads CASSMKDNSYEQYF. The CDR3 DNA is TGTGCCAGTAGTATGAAGGACAACTCCTACGAGCAGTACTTC. The rearrangement uses TRBV19 and TRBJ2-7, with D perhaps matching TRBD1 (5 bases). The CDR3 has 14 residues. The V gene lost 3 bases and the J gene lost 0 bases, with 9 bases spanning the gap. Germline V CDR1 and CDR2: LNHDA, SQIVND (reference sequence). Based on the CDR3 plus reference TRBV19 and TRBJ2-7, the full variable domain is DGGITQSPKYLFRKEGQNVTLSCEQNLNHDAMYWYRQDPGQGLRLIYYSQIVNDFQKGDIAEGYSVSREKKESFPLTVTSAQKNPTAFYLCASSMKDNSYEQYFGPGTRLTVT.

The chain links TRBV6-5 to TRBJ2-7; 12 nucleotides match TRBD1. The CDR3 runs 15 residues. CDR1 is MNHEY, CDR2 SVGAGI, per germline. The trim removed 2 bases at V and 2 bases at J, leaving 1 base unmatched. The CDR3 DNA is TGTGCCAGCAGTTACCGGGACAGGGGGCCCTACGAGCAGTACTTC. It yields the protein CASSYRDRGPYEQYF.

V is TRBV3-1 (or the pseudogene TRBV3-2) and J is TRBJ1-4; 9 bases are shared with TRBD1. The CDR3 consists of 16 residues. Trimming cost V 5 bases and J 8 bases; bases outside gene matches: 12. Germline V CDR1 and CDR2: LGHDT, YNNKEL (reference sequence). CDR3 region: CASSLTLGQGREKLFF. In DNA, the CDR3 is TGTGCCAGCAGCTTGACTTTGGGACAGGGACGAGAAAAACTGTTTTTT.

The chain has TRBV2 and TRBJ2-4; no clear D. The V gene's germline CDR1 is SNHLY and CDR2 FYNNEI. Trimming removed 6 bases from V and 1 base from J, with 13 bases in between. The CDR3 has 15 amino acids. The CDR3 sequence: CASSQAPRAKNIQYF. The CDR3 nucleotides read TGTGCCAGCAGCCAAGCGCCAAGGGCCAAAAACATTCAGTACTTC.

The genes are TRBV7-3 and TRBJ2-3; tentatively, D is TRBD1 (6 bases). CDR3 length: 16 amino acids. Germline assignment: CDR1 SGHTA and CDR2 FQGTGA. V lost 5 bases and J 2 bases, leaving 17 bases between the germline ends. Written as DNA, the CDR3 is TGTGCCAGCAGCCCAACCGGGACACGGATCACAGATACGCAGTATTTT. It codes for CASSPTGTRITDTQYF.

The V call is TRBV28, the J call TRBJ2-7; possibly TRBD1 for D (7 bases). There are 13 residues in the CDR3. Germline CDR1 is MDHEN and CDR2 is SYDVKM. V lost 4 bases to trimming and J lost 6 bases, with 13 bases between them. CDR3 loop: CASSSPEGAEQYF. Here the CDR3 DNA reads TGTGCCAGCAGTTCCCCGGAGGGGGCCGAGCAGTACTTC.

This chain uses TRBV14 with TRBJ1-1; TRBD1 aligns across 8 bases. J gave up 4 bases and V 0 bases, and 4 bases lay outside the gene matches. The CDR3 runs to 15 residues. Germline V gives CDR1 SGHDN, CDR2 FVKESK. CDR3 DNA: TGTGCCAGCAGCCAAGATCCCCAGGGGGCCACTGAAGCTTTCTTT. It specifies CASSQDPQGATEAFF.

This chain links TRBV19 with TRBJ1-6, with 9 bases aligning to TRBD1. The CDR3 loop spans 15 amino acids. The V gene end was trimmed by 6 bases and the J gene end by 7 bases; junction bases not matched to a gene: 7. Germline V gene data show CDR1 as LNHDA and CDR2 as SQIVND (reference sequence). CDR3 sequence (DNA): TGTGCCAGTAGACAATCCGGGACAGGGAATTCACCCCTCCACTTT. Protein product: CASRQSGTGNSPLHF.

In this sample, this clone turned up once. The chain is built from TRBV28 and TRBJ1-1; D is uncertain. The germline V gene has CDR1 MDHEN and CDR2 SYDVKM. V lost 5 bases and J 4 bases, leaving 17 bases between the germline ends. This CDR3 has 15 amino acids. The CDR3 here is CASSPRDPGFTEAFF. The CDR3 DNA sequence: TGTGCCAGCAGTCCGCGGGATCCAGGCTTCACTGAAGCTTTCTTT.

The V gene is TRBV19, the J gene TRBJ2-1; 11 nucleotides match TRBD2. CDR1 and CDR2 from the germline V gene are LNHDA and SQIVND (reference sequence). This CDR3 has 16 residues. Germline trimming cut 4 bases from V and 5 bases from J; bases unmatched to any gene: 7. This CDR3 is CASSTLLAGDDNEQFF. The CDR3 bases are TGTGCCAGTAGTACTCTACTAGCGGGAGATGACAATGAGCAGTTCTTC.

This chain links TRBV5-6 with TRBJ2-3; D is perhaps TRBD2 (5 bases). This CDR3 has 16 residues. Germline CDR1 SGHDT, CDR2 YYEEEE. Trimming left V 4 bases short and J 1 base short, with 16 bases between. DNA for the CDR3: TGTGCCAGCAGCCTGATTCAGAGCGGACGCACAGATACGCAGTATTTT. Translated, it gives CASSLIQSGRTDTQYF.

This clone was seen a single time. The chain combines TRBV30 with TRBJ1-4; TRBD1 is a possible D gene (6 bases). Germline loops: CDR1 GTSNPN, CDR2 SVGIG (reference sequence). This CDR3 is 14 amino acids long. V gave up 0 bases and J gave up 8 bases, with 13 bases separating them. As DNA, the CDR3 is TGTGCCTGGAGTGTAAAGGGGGTGGGAGAAAAACTGTTTTTT. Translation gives CAWSVKGVGEKLFF.

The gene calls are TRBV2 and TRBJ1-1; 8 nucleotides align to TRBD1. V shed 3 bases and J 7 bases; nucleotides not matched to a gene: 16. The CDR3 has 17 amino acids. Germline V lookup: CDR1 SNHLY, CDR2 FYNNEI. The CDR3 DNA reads TGTGCCAGCAGTGACCGAACGACGACAGGGGTTGACATTGAAGCTTTCTTT. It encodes CASSDRTTTGVDIEAFF.